The present T cell receptor beta chain was sequenced within a study of PD-L1 blockade in urothelial cancer. CDR3 length: 14 amino acids. Between the trimmed V and J ends, which lost 5 bases and 0 bases, there was a span of 11 bases. CDR1 is SGHTA and CDR2 is FQGNSA in the germline V gene. Comments on this clone: The antigen is undetermined.

Libraries were prepared by immunoSEQ multiplex PCR; TCRdb keeps only in-frame clonotypes and omits some of them. This repertoire shows 50,000 to 60,000 clones, approximately 86% found once; its top ten account for roughly 2.8%. Study-level findings and limits: The study found that durable-benefit patients expanded tumor-associated blood clones more at 3 weeks.

The sample consisted of PBMCs, taken around atezolizumab (anti-PD-L1) treatment. The V and J genes are TRBV7-2 and TRBJ2-7; TRBD2 might be the D (6 bases). The clonotype originates from a man in his fifties with urothelial cancer. This CDR3 reads CASSRLGGSYEQYF. Written as DNA, the CDR3 is TGTGCCAGCAGCCGTTTGGGGGGCTCCTACGAGCAGTACTTC.